One and the same sample provided the 28 T cell receptor beta chains below, sequenced in a study of T cells in Graves' hyperthyroidism and ophthalmopathy. RNA transcripts gave rise to amplified TCR beta CDR3 regions. The HTBI primer set was used in a first-round RT-PCR of the TCR CDR3. TCRdb reanalysed the multiplex PCR reads using MiXCR and keeps one entry per CDR3 protein. The sample yields 250,000 to 400,000 distinct CDR3 sequences, approximately 13% seen once. What was sequenced was blood. The receptors here all came from a woman in her thirties or forties with Graves' ophthalmopathy.

The rearrangement links TRBV4-1 to TRBJ2-3, with D possibly being TRBD2 (5 bases). CDR1 is MGHRA and CDR2 is YSYEKL in the germline V gene. The ends were cut back, 0 bases at V and 4 bases at J, with 20 bases in the middle. CDR3 size: 18 residues. The CDR3 region is CASSQDSNQGSKADTQYF. CDR3 coding DNA: TGCGCCAGCAGCCAAGACAGCAACCAAGGGAGTAAGGCAGATACGCAGTATTTT.

This clonotype has at least ten counts. V and J are TRBV28 and TRBJ2-1; TRBD2 is a possible D gene (5 bases). Germline V gene lookup returns CDR1 MDHEN and CDR2 SYDVKM. The CDR3 totals 15 residues. V was shortened by 6 bases and J by 3 bases, with 15 bases between the two germline ends. CDR3 protein: CASSTTRTGYNEQFF. CDR3 nucleotides: TGTGCCAGCAGCACAACTAGAACTGGCTACAATGAGCAGTTCTTC.

This clonotype has at least ten counts. The chain is built from TRBV2 and TRBJ1-5; TRBD1 is a possible D gene (5 bases). V was pared by 4 bases and J by 4 bases, with 14 bases between. Germline V gene lookup returns CDR1 SNHLY and CDR2 FYNNEI. The CDR3 runs to 15 residues. The CDR3 reads CASSAVGSGNQPQHF. CDR3 sequence (DNA): TGTGCCAGCAGTGCGGTGGGGTCAGGGAATCAGCCCCAGCATTTT.

This clonotype was seen more than once but under ten times. This may stem from a read error, because a much larger clone lies one nucleotide away. The chain recombines TRBV5-6 with TRBJ2-3; no reliable D call. The germline gives CDR1 SGHDT, CDR2 YYEEEE. The CDR3 consists of 16 residues. The ends were cut back, 4 bases at V and 0 bases at J, with 15 bases in the middle. The CDR3: CASSLLDEVSTDTQYF. The CDR3 nucleotides are TGTGCCAGCAGCCTTCTGGACGAAGTTAGCACAGATACGCAGTATTTT.

This clonotype was recorded many times. V usage is TRBV6-1 and J usage is TRBJ2-7; the match to TRBD2 covers 8 bases. The germline V gene encodes CDR1 MNHNS and CDR2 SASEGT. The CDR3 runs 16 residues. The V segment lost 10 bases and the J segment 1 base; nucleotides outside the gene matches: 15. The CDR3 DNA reads as TGTGCCACTACGACGAGGGGGGGCGGGGGGTCCTACGAGCAGTACTTC. It codes for CATTTRGGGGSYEQYF.

This clonotype has a count of ten or more. The chain couples TRBV12-3 or TRBV12-4 to TRBJ1-2; D is unclear. This CDR3 contains 13 residues. Trimming cost V 5 bases and J 4 bases, with 11 bases left between them. CDR3 DNA sequence: TGTGCCAGCAGTCCCCCTACATTCTATGGCTACACCTTC. This gives the protein CASSPPTFYGYTF.

This clonotype was counted at least ten times. The J gene is TRBJ1-1, the V gene TRBV15, with a possible D match to TRBD1 (5 bases). The V gene's germline CDR1 is LNHNV and CDR2 YYDKDF (reference sequence). The V end was cut by 0 bases, the J end by 3 bases, with 14 bases between. The CDR3 loop spans 16 amino acids. The CDR3 region has the DNA TGTGCCACCAGCAGAGAGGGGGACCGCCCCCACACTGAAGCTTTCTTT. It encodes CATSREGDRPHTEAFF. Drawing the rest from reference TRBV15 and TRBJ1-1, the complete variable domain is DAMVIQNPRYQVTQFGKPVTLSCSQTLNHNVMYWYQQKSSQAPKLLFHYYDKDFNNEADTPDNFQSRRPNTSFCFLDIRSPGLGDTAMYLCATSREGDRPHTEAFFGQGTRLTVV.

This clonotype was counted many times. CDR3 DNA: TGTGCCAGCAGTTCCTCCGGGGCCTCGGAGCAGTACTTC. Translation: CASSSSGASEQYF. V gene TRBV27 combines with J gene TRBJ2-7, with D perhaps TRBD1 or TRBD2 (5 bases each). V lost 4 bases and J 7 bases, leaving 14 bases between the germline ends. Germline assignment: CDR1 MNHEY and CDR2 SMNVEV (reference sequence). The CDR3 totals 13 residues.

This clonotype was counted at least ten times. The chain couples TRBV28 to TRBJ2-5; 7 positions agree with TRBD1. This CDR3 is built from 16 residues. Germline assignment: CDR1 MDHEN and CDR2 SYDVKM. V dropped 2 bases and J dropped 6; count of bases not matched to a gene: 12. The CDR3 nucleotides are TGTGCCAGCAGTTTACCCGGTGGACAGGTCGGAAAGACCCAGTACTTC. As protein: CASSLPGGQVGKTQYF.

The chain couples TRBV20-1 to TRBJ2-7; D gene unclear. Germline CDR1 and CDR2: DFQATT and SNEGSKA (reference sequence). Trimming took 0 bases from V and 0 from J, leaving 12 bases between them. This CDR3 contains 15 residues. CDR3 sequence (DNA): TGCAGTGCTAGAGATCACGGATACGGCTCCTACGAGCAGTACTTC. Its protein is CSARDHGYGSYEQYF.

The sample holds many counts of this clonotype. V is TRBV6-2 or TRBV6-3 and J is TRBJ2-2; the match to TRBD2 covers 9 bases. V lost 6 bases and J lost 7; bases outside the gene matches: 3. The germline gives CDR1 MNHEY, CDR2 SVGEGT. The CDR3 has 13 amino acids. This CDR3 is CASRRTSVGELFF. The CDR3 DNA sequence: TGTGCCAGCAGACGGACTAGCGTCGGGGAGCTGTTTTTT.

The table lists this clonotype with many counts. The rearrangement joins TRBV12-5 to TRBJ1-2, with TRBD1 as a possible D gene (6 bases). CDR1 LGHNT and CDR2 FRNRAP come from the germline V gene. The CDR3 is 14 residues long. Trimming removed 5 bases at V and 3 bases at J, with 13 bases between. Here the CDR3 reads CASGRDTEYYGYTF. The DNA of the CDR3 is TGTGCTAGTGGTCGGGACACCGAGTACTATGGCTACACCTTC.

This clonotype came up many times. The CDR3 sequence is CASSQGQTNTGELFF. In nucleotides, the CDR3 is TGTGCCAGCAGTCAAGGACAAACCAACACCGGGGAGCTGTTTTTT. The chain combines TRBV12-3 or TRBV12-4 with TRBJ2-2, with a possible D match to TRBD1 (5 bases). Trimming removed 5 bases at V and 2 bases at J, with 12 bases between. This CDR3 has 15 amino acids.

The rearrangement uses TRBV3-1 and TRBJ2-2; 8 bases match TRBD2. The CDR3 is made up of 15 amino acids. CDR1 LGHDT and CDR2 YNNKEL come from the germline V gene (reference sequence). Germline trimming cut 4 bases from V and 5 bases from J; bases unmatched to any gene: 6. CDR3: CASSPLGGATGELFF. Here the CDR3 DNA reads TGTGCCAGCAGCCCCCTCGGGGGGGCGACCGGGGAGCTGTTTTTT.

This clonotype appeared a few times. J is TRBJ1-6 and V is TRBV20-1; weak D call: TRBD1 (5 bases). CDR1 and CDR2 (germline): DFQATT, SNEGSKA (reference sequence). CDR3 length equals 14 residues. V lost 6 bases and J lost 4, with 13 bases in between. The CDR3 DNA sequence: TGCAGTGCCCAAAGGACATTGTATAATTCACCCCTCCACTTT. Its protein is CSAQRTLYNSPLHF.

This clonotype was seen repeatedly, ten times or more. This chain uses TRBV12-3 or TRBV12-4 with TRBJ2-5, with 8 positions matching TRBD2. CDR3 length: 12 amino acids. Unmatched junction bases numbered 2, after V lost 5 bases and J lost 6 bases. The chain's CDR3 is CASSGLAQTQYF. The CDR3 DNA is TGTGCCAGCAGTGGACTAGCTCAGACCCAGTACTTC.

Points on this clonotype: Germline is not matched at one junction end, which may reflect a read error. This rearrangement joins TRBV20-1 to TRBJ1-3; no definite D call. The germline gives CDR1 DFQATT, CDR2 SNEGSKA (reference sequence). This CDR3 is built from 13 residues. The CDR3 reads CSARAAIGNTIYF. CDR3 sequence (DNA): TGCAGTGCCAGAGCGGCAATCGGAAACACCATATATTTT.

Concerning this clonotype itself: A much larger clone differs from this one at a single base, so this may be a read error. This chain links TRBV15 with TRBJ1-5, with 7 bases aligning to TRBD1. This CDR3 region has 15 residues. J lost 2 bases, V lost 0 bases, and 1 base had no gene match. Germline loops: CDR1 LNHNV, CDR2 YYDKDF (reference sequence). The CDR3: CATSRDGTGNQPQHF. The CDR3 nucleotides are TGTGCCACCAGCAGAGATGGGACAGGCAATCAGCCCCAGCATTTT. Complete variable domain (other parts from reference TRBV15 and TRBJ1-5): DAMVIQNPRYQVTQFGKPVTLSCSQTLNHNVMYWYQQKSSQAPKLLFHYYDKDFNNEADTPDNFQSRRPNTSFCFLDIRSPGLGDTAMYLCATSRDGTGNQPQHFGDGTRLSIL.

This clonotype was counted ten times or more. This chain joins TRBV6-1 and TRBJ2-1, with 9 bases lining up with TRBD2. Losses at the gene ends were 6 bases for V and 2 bases for J; bases not matched to a gene: 17. The germline CDR1 and CDR2 sequences are MNHNS and SASEGT. The CDR3 runs 19 residues. CDR3 DNA: TGTGCCAGCAGCAGAAATCTAGCGGGGCCCCCCTCCACCTACAATGAGCAGTTCTTC. Residues: CASSRNLAGPPSTYNEQFF.

This clonotype was seen many times. V is TRBV5-8 and J is TRBJ2-7; 7 bases map to TRBD1. This CDR3 is built from 17 residues. CDR1 is SGHTS and CDR2 is YDEGEE in the germline V gene. V lost 2 bases to trimming and J lost 2 bases; unmatched junction nucleotides: 13. CDR3 coding DNA: TGTGCCAGCAGCTTTTCGGGACAGCCGATGGGACCCTACGAGCAGTACTTC. Its translation is CASSFSGQPMGPYEQYF.

This clonotype came up many times. The chain employs TRBV20-1 and TRBJ2-1, with TRBD2 matching over 9 bases. The CDR3 extends over 15 amino acids. The germline CDR1 and CDR2 sequences are DFQATT and SNEGSKA (reference sequence). V lost 1 base to trimming and J lost 4 bases; unmatched junction nucleotides: 5. CDR3 DNA: TGCAGTGCTAGAGCTCAGCGGGGGGCTTACAATGAGCAGTTCTTC. Translation gives CSARAQRGAYNEQFF.

The J gene is TRBJ1-5, the V gene TRBV5-6; the D gene is possibly TRBD1 (5 bases). V lost 3 bases and J lost 6, with 16 bases in between. Germline values: CDR1 SGHDT, CDR2 YYEEEE. CDR3 length: 15 amino acids. Here the CDR3 reads CASSSEWDGSQPQHF. CDR3 DNA: TGTGCCAGCAGCTCAGAATGGGACGGGTCTCAGCCCCAGCATTTT. The whole variable domain, filled in from reference TRBV5-6 and TRBJ1-5, reads DAGVTQSPTHLIKTRGQQVTLRCSPKSGHDTVSWYQQALGQGPQFIFQYYEEEERQRGNFPDRFSGHQFPNYSSELNVNALLLGDSALYLCASSSEWDGSQPQHFGDGTRLSIL.

This clonotype has ten or more counts. V is TRBV7-2 and J is TRBJ2-7, with D possibly being TRBD1 (6 bases). This CDR3 has 13 residues. V dropped 2 bases and J dropped 5 bases, with 10 bases sitting between them. The germline CDR1 and CDR2 sequences are SGHTA and FQGNSA. This CDR3 is CASSLQGLNEQYF. CDR3 DNA sequence: TGTGCCAGCAGCTTACAGGGGCTCAACGAGCAGTACTTC.

This clonotype occurred many times. The chain employs TRBV6-1 and TRBJ1-2, with no clear D. The V end was cut by 6 bases, the J end by 7 bases, with 9 bases between. CDR3 size: 11 residues. Germline lookup yields CDR1 MNHNS and CDR2 SASEGT. The CDR3 coding sequence is TGTGCCAGCAGGGAAACAACTGGCTACACCTTC. This sequence encodes CASRETTGYTF.

This clonotype was counted a few times. This chain links TRBV7-9 with TRBJ2-5; 9 bases are shared with TRBD1. Germline loops: CDR1 SEHNR, CDR2 FQNEAQ (reference sequence). The CDR3 totals 17 residues. V lost 5 bases to trimming and J lost 4 bases; unmatched junction nucleotides: 14. The CDR3 protein is CASSPRAGQGFGETQYF. The CDR3 DNA sequence: TGTGCCAGCAGCCCACGGGCAGGACAGGGGTTTGGAGAGACCCAGTACTTC.

This clonotype was found many times. V gene TRBV2 combines with J gene TRBJ1-1, with a weak D call TRBD1 (5 bases). The V end lost 7 bases, the J end lost 1 base, and 13 bases lay between the germline ends. Germline V gene data show CDR1 as SNHLY and CDR2 as FYNNEI. This CDR3 is 14 amino acids long. The DNA of the CDR3 is TGTGCCAGCACCAGACAGATAAAGAACACTGAAGCTTTCTTT. It yields the protein CASTRQIKNTEAFF.

In its sample, this clonotype was seen a few times. The chain combines TRBV6-2 or TRBV6-3 with TRBJ1-5; no definite D call. CDR1 and CDR2 from the germline V gene are MNHEY and SVGEGT. V was clipped by 4 bases and J by 9 bases, with 13 bases between them. The CDR3 consists of 13 residues. The CDR3 DNA reads as TGTGCCAGCAGTTGGTTCCGCGATACGCCCCAGCATTTT. The encoded protein is CASSWFRDTPQHF.

This clonotype was seen at least ten times. This chain connects TRBV7-2 to TRBJ1-2; TRBD1 is a possible D gene (5 bases). The germline CDR1 and CDR2 sequences are SGHTA and FQGNSA. The CDR3 is 15 amino acids. The V gene lost 5 bases and the J gene lost 2 bases, with 15 bases spanning the gap. In nucleotides, the CDR3 is TGTGCCAGCAGCCCTGGTCCGGGGGGGAACTATGGCTACACCTTC. Protein product: CASSPGPGGNYGYTF.